These 25 T cell receptor beta chains originate from one sample sequenced in a study of shared clonotypes between healthy human individuals. Assay: immunoSEQ multiplex PCR; the TCRdb copy retains only in-frame clones and omits some. The data hold about 1.1 million clones, with about 80% observed a single time. The sample consisted of memory CD4+ T cells from PBMCs. The subset: CD45RA-negative fraction. All receptors derive from a man younger than 30 in good health. Some clones in this sample may be carry-over from other donors' samples.

The CDR3 sequence: CASSVDGGKYTGELFF. The DNA for the CDR3 is TGTGCCAGCAGCGTAGATGGCGGGAAGTACACCGGGGAGCTGTTTTTT. The chain carries TRBV9 and TRBJ2-2; D perhaps matches TRBD2 (6 bases). Deletions cut 0 bases from V and 3 bases from J, with 12 bases between. Germline V lookup: CDR1 SGDLS, CDR2 YYNGEE. This CDR3 is built from 16 residues.

This clone is a singleton in its sample. V gene TRBV27 combines with J gene TRBJ1-4, with D unresolved. The CDR3 spans 13 residues. Germline V CDR1 and CDR2: MNHEY, SMNVEV (reference sequence). Trimming removed 5 bases from V and 11 bases from J, with 15 bases in between. In nucleotides, the CDR3 is TGTGCCAGCAGTATGGTGGTCGCCCGGAAACTGTTTTTT. It is translated as CASSMVVARKLFF.

The gene calls are TRBV30 and TRBJ1-3, with D unresolved. In germline, CDR1 is GTSNPN, CDR2 SVGIG (reference sequence). The V gene lost 3 bases and the J gene lost 2 bases, with 5 bases spanning the gap. The CDR3 covers 12 residues. The CDR3 here is CAWSITGNTIYF. In nucleotides, the CDR3 is TGTGCCTGGAGCATCACTGGAAACACCATATATTTT.

The chain combines TRBV4-1 with TRBJ1-2; D may be TRBD1 (6 bases). The ends were cut back, 4 bases at V and 6 bases at J, with 27 bases in the middle. The germline gives CDR1 MGHRA, CDR2 YSYEKL. The length of the CDR3 is 18 residues. The CDR3 loop is CASSRVPGTKFGMDGYTF. The DNA of the CDR3 is TGCGCCAGCAGCCGAGTCCCCGGGACAAAATTTGGAATGGATGGCTACACCTTC.

J is TRBJ2-2 and V is TRBV5-6, with 9 positions matching TRBD1. Germline lookup yields CDR1 SGHDT and CDR2 YYEEEE. Trimming cost V 0 bases and J 6 bases; bases outside gene matches: 6. The CDR3 is 16 residues long. In nucleotides, the CDR3 is TGTGCCAGCAGCTTGGCCCGGACAGGGGCTGCCGGGGAGCTGTTTTTT. This codes for CASSLARTGAAGELFF. Using reference TRBV5-6 and TRBJ2-2 for the parts outside the CDR3, the full variable domain is DAGVTQSPTHLIKTRGQQVTLRCSPKSGHDTVSWYQQALGQGPQFIFQYYEEEERQRGNFPDRFSGHQFPNYSSELNVNALLLGDSALYLCASSLARTGAAGELFFGEGSRLTVL.

A note on this clone: Just one base apart from a much larger clone, this may be a read error. The sample holds other DNA sequences that translate to the same CDR3. The chain joins TRBV2 to TRBJ1-1; tentative D call: TRBD1 (5 bases). The CDR3 loop spans 13 amino acids. V shed 6 bases and J shed 0 bases, with 8 bases lying between them. Germline V gene sequence: CDR1 SNHLY, CDR2 FYNNEI. The CDR3 loop reads CASRRDLNTEAFF. The CDR3 nucleotides read TGTGCCAGCAGAAGGGACTTGAACACTGAAGCTTTCTTT.

This clone was seen ten or more times. The genes are TRBV7-9 and TRBJ1-3; the D is unclear. V dropped 6 bases and J dropped 2 bases, with 8 bases sitting between them. CDR1 SEHNR and CDR2 FQNEAQ come from the germline V gene (reference sequence). CDR3 length: 13 residues. Here the CDR3 reads CASRQDTGNTIYF. The DNA of the CDR3 is TGTGCCAGCAGGCAGGATACTGGAAACACCATATATTTT.

The chain uses TRBV15 and TRBJ2-1; no definite D call. The CDR3 has 14 amino acids. V lost 0 bases, J lost 8 bases, and 11 bases lay in between. Germline V lookup: CDR1 LNHNV, CDR2 YYDKDF (reference sequence). CDR3 sequence: CATSRDQEADEQFF. In nucleotides, the CDR3 is TGTGCCACCAGCAGAGATCAAGAGGCGGATGAGCAGTTCTTC.

The chain is built from TRBV11-1 and TRBJ2-2, with 7 bases identical to TRBD1. V shed 3 bases and J 3 bases; nucleotides not matched to a gene: 4. This CDR3 comprises 15 residues. The germline V gene has CDR1 SGHAT and CDR2 FQDESV (reference sequence). CDR3 DNA sequence: TGTGCCAGCAGCTTTCGGACAGGAGACACCGGGGAGCTGTTTTTT. It encodes CASSFRTGDTGELFF.

The rearrangement links TRBV28 to TRBJ1-2; no clear D gene. Germline assignment: CDR1 MDHEN and CDR2 SYDVKM. V lost 3 bases to trimming and J lost 2 bases, with 10 bases between them. This CDR3 comprises 14 residues. The CDR3 DNA follows: TGTGCCAGCAGTTTTGGTCAACTGAACTATGGCTACACCTTC. Its protein is CASSFGQLNYGYTF.

As regards this clone: The same CDR3 can be traced to other DNA sequences in this sample. The rearrangement links TRBV5-1 to TRBJ1-1; 8 bases match TRBD1. This CDR3 spans 14 amino acids. V shed 1 base and J 4 bases; nucleotides not matched to a gene: 3. Germline CDR1 and CDR2: SGHRS and YFSETQ. The CDR3: CASSLLTGGTEAFF. CDR3 in DNA: TGCGCCAGCAGCTTGCTTACAGGGGGCACTGAAGCTTTCTTT.

V and J are TRBV5-1 and TRBJ1-1; D is ambiguous. Germline V gene sequence: CDR1 SGHRS, CDR2 YFSETQ. The CDR3 is 14 residues long. Trimming removed 3 bases at V and 2 bases at J, with 11 bases between. The DNA for the CDR3 is TGCGCCAGCAGCTCCATCGATTTTAACACTGAAGCTTTCTTT. Translation gives CASSSIDFNTEAFF.

This clone turned up a few times. The chain employs TRBV19 and TRBJ1-4; 11 bases are shared with TRBD1. The CDR3 runs 14 residues. V lost 6 bases, J lost 10 bases, and 7 bases stayed unmatched. Per the germline V gene, CDR1 is LNHDA and CDR2 is SQIVND (reference sequence). The CDR3 region is CASRPGQGVLKLFF. The CDR3 coding sequence is TGTGCCAGTAGACCGGGACAGGGGGTGCTAAAACTGTTTTTT.

CDR3 bases: TGTGCCAGTAGTATGGCACTAGCGGTCCCCTACGAGCAGTACTTC. Its protein product is CASSMALAVPYEQYF. The V gene is TRBV19, the J gene TRBJ2-7; 8 bases fit TRBD2. Per the germline V gene, CDR1 is LNHDA and CDR2 is SQIVND (reference sequence). The junction had 6 bases not matched to a gene; V was cut back by 3 bases and J by 2 bases. The CDR3 runs 15 residues.

The chain couples TRBV19 to TRBJ2-1; the D is unclear. The germline V gene has CDR1 LNHDA and CDR2 SQIVND (reference sequence). The CDR3 runs to 16 residues. Deletions cut 2 bases from V and 5 bases from J, with 16 bases between. The CDR3 nucleotides read TGTGCCAGTAGTATAAAGTTATCTCTTGTTAACAATGAGCAGTTCTTC. Protein: CASSIKLSLVNNEQFF.

The chain uses TRBV4-2 and TRBJ2-5; TRBD2 matches at 8 bases. CDR1 is LGHNA and CDR2 is YNFKEQ in the germline V gene. Unmatched junction bases numbered 8, after V lost 6 bases and J lost 2 bases. The CDR3 sequence is 15 residues long. Here the CDR3 reads CASRGLASIQETQYF. The CDR3 DNA sequence: TGTGCCAGCAGAGGACTAGCCTCAATTCAAGAGACCCAGTACTTC.

With regard to this clone: One end of the junction is discordant with germline, which a read error may explain. The chain carries TRBV7-2 and TRBJ2-7; D is perhaps TRBD1 (6 bases). Germline CDR1 and CDR2: SGHTA and FQGNSA. This CDR3 region has 18 residues. CDR3 region: CASSLGATEGTWVNERYF. DNA for the CDR3: TGTGCCAGCAGCTTAGGAGCTACTGAAGGGACATGGGTTAACGAGCGGTACTTC.

The sample holds one count of this clone. This chain uses TRBV5-4 with TRBJ2-1, with TRBD1 matching over 10 bases. Germline V gives CDR1 SGHNT, CDR2 YYREEE (reference sequence). The CDR3 consists of 14 residues. The trim removed 4 bases at V and 8 bases at J, leaving 6 bases unmatched. In DNA form, the CDR3 reads TGTGCCAGCAGCCCGACAGGGGGCGCGGATGAGCAGTTCTTC. Translated, it gives CASSPTGGADEQFF.

The chain joins TRBV27 to TRBJ1-4; 8 nucleotides align to TRBD1. The germline V gene has CDR1 MNHEY and CDR2 SMNVEV (reference sequence). V was pared by 6 bases and J by 7 bases, with 7 bases of the junction left unmatched. The CDR3 extends over 14 amino acids. The CDR3 region is CASRWQGATEKLFF. As DNA, the CDR3 is TGTGCCAGCAGGTGGCAGGGGGCGACTGAAAAACTGTTTTTT.

The chain combines TRBV30 with TRBJ2-4; 11 bases map to TRBD2. Looked up from germline, CDR1 is GTSNPN and CDR2 is SVGIG (reference sequence). V lost 7 bases to trimming and J lost 1 base; unmatched junction nucleotides: 3. The CDR3 consists of 14 residues. The CDR3 DNA reads as TGTGCCTTCACTAGCGGGAGCGCCAAAAACATTCAGTACTTC. Translation gives CAFTSGSAKNIQYF.

V is TRBV19 and J is TRBJ1-3; no clear D. There are 16 residues in the CDR3. The germline V gene has CDR1 LNHDA and CDR2 SQIVND (reference sequence). Trimming pared 4 bases from V and 0 bases from J, leaving 13 bases between. CDR3 region: CASSKEETLSGNTIYF. CDR3 DNA: TGTGCCAGTAGTAAAGAGGAAACCCTCTCTGGAAACACCATATATTTT.

J is TRBJ1-1 and V is TRBV12-5, with 12 bases fitting TRBD1. The ends lost 2 bases at V and 12 bases at J; junction bases unmatched: 7. CDR3 length: 14 residues. Germline V gives CDR1 LGHNT, CDR2 FRNRAP. DNA for the CDR3: TGTGCTAGTGGTTTGCCGGGGACAGGGGGCTTGACTTTCTTT. This sequence encodes CASGLPGTGGLTFF.

V gene TRBV6-1 combines with J gene TRBJ1-2; D call uncertain. This CDR3 comprises 12 residues. V shed 5 bases and J shed 4 bases, with 8 bases lying between them. Germline V gives CDR1 MNHNS, CDR2 SASEGT. In DNA, the CDR3 is TGTGCCAGCAGTCCACGGACCTATGGCTACACCTTC. Translation: CASSPRTYGYTF.

This sequence joins TRBV5-6 and TRBJ2-5; TRBD1 might be the D (6 bases). The CDR3 consists of 13 residues. Germline loops: CDR1 SGHDT, CDR2 YYEEEE. V was shortened by 1 base and J by 3 bases, with 7 bases between the two germline ends. DNA of the CDR3: TGTGCCAGCAGCTTGCACAGGGAAGAGACCCAGTACTTC. Protein sequence: CASSLHREETQYF.

In DNA, the CDR3 is TGTGCCAGCAGACAACGTGGGGGGGCGCGTGGTGGCTACACCTTC. Protein: CASRQRGGARGGYTF. The chain is built from TRBV6-5 and TRBJ1-2, with D perhaps matching TRBD1 (6 bases). The CDR3 loop spans 15 amino acids. V was pared by 6 bases and J by 7 bases, with 21 bases between. The germline CDR1 and CDR2 sequences are MNHEY and SVGAGI.